The 17 T cell receptor beta chains below come from one sample, sequenced in a study of T cell responses to AZD1222 COVID-19 vaccine. Assay: immunoSEQ multiplex PCR; the TCRdb copy retains only in-frame clones and omits some. Of fewer than 200,000 clones detected, approximately 90% appear once; the ten largest clones hold under 8%. Sequences were derived from peripheral blood, sampled on day 0 of AZD1222 vaccination. These TCRs come from an adult in good health.

The rearrangement joins TRBV18 to TRBJ1-1; unclear D gene. The germline V gene has CDR1 KGHSH and CDR2 LQKENI. This CDR3 is built from 12 residues. V was shortened by 2 bases and J by 6 bases, with 7 bases between the two germline ends. The CDR3 spells CASSPGTAEAFF. The CDR3 DNA sequence: TGTGCCAGCTCACCAGGTACGGCTGAAGCTTTCTTT.

This rearrangement joins TRBV11-3 to TRBJ2-7; D may correspond to TRBD1 or TRBD2 (5 bases each). CDR3 length: 16 residues. The V and J ends lost 2 bases and 0 bases respectively, with 14 bases between them. Germline V gene lookup returns CDR1 SGHNT and CDR2 YENEEA. CDR3 sequence: CASSLTGRGFSYEQYF. DNA for the CDR3: TGTGCCAGCAGCTTAACGGGGCGAGGATTCTCCTACGAGCAGTACTTC.

The genes are TRBV7-3 and TRBJ1-1; D call uncertain. Between the trimmed V and J ends, which lost 4 bases and 2 bases, there was a span of 8 bases. The germline CDR1 and CDR2 sequences are SGHTA and FQGTGA. The CDR3 length is 13 residues. The CDR3 nucleotides read TGTGCCAGCAGCTCAGAACTCAACACTGAAGCTTTCTTT. Its protein is CASSSELNTEAFF. The full variable domain, rest sourced from reference TRBV7-3 and TRBJ1-1, is GAGVSQTPSNKVTEKGKYVELRCDPISGHTALYWYRQSLGQGPEFLIYFQGTGAADDSGLPNDRFFAVRPEGSVSTLKIQRTERGDSAVYLCASSSELNTEAFFGQGTRLTVV.

The chain is built from TRBV11-2 and TRBJ1-3; no reliable D call. The CDR3 totals 12 residues. Deletions cut 4 bases from V and 8 bases from J, with 9 bases between. CDR1 and CDR2 (germline): SGHAT, FQNNGV. The CDR3 protein is CASSSPLYTIYF. The CDR3 DNA reads as TGTGCCAGCAGCTCCCCGTTATACACCATATATTTT.

The V and J genes are TRBV5-1 and TRBJ1-2, with 7 bases that match TRBD1. CDR1 is SGHRS, CDR2 YFSETQ, per germline. CDR3 size: 13 residues. V shed 6 bases and J 4 bases; nucleotides not matched to a gene: 6. The CDR3, as DNA: TGCGCCAGCAATACAGGGGAGGCCTATGGCTACACCTTC. It yields the protein CASNTGEAYGYTF.

The gene calls are TRBV9 and TRBJ1-6; tentative D call: TRBD1 (5 bases). This CDR3 spans 15 amino acids. The V end was cut by 6 bases, the J end by 10 bases, with 20 bases between. Germline values: CDR1 SGDLS, CDR2 YYNGEE. The CDR3 DNA follows: TGTGCCAGCACCAAAGGAGGAGGGGCAGGGTCACCCCTCCACTTT. Translated, it gives CASTKGGGAGSPLHF.

This clone was detected ten times or more. This sequence joins TRBV28 and TRBJ2-1, with TRBD2 identical over 8 bases. The CDR3 sequence is 18 residues long. The J segment lost 0 bases and the V segment lost 6 bases, leaving 13 bases of the junction unmatched. Per germline, CDR1 MDHEN and CDR2 SYDVKM. CDR3 coding DNA: TGTGCCAGCAGCACGTGGCCCGCCGCGGGGGGCTCCTACAATGAGCAGTTCTTC. Translated: CASSTWPAAGGSYNEQFF.

This clone turned up a few times. The V call is TRBV10-3, the J call TRBJ1-4; the D gene is possibly TRBD1 (6 bases). Germline V gives CDR1 ENHRY, CDR2 SYGVKD. Between the trimmed V and J ends, which lost 0 bases and 8 bases, there was a span of 13 bases. The length of the CDR3 is 15 residues. The CDR3 DNA reads TGTGCCATCAGTGAGTCGACGGGGGCGGGGGAAAAACTGTTTTTT. Its translation: CAISESTGAGEKLFF.

The chain couples TRBV6-5 to TRBJ1-5, with D unresolved. This CDR3 has 13 residues. V lost 7 bases, J lost 4 bases, and 11 bases lay in between. Germline CDR1 MNHEY, CDR2 SVGAGI. This CDR3 is CASTPGRNQPQHF. Written as DNA, the CDR3 is TGTGCCAGCACCCCCGGTCGTAATCAGCCCCAGCATTTT.

Worth noting for this clone: Different DNA sequences within this sample yield the same CDR3. CDR3 region: CASRQGNQPQHF. Here the CDR3 DNA reads TGTGCCAGCAGACAGGGCAATCAGCCCCAGCATTTT. The chain links TRBV6-5 to TRBJ1-5; D may be TRBD1 (5 bases). Germline assignment: CDR1 MNHEY and CDR2 SVGAGI. Trimming left V 6 bases short and J 2 bases short, with 5 bases between. The CDR3 length is 12 residues.

The rearrangement uses TRBV27 and TRBJ2-3, with 7 bases fitting TRBD1. CDR3 length equals 17 residues. With 2 bases clipped from V and 4 bases from J, the junction kept 12 bases outside the gene matches. Germline loops: CDR1 MNHEY, CDR2 SMNVEV (reference sequence). The CDR3, as DNA: TGTGCCAGCAGTTTACTGCGTGCGACAGGGAGTTCAGATACGCAGTATTTT. Protein: CASSLLRATGSSDTQYF.

This sequence joins TRBV28 and TRBJ2-7, with 9 bases that match TRBD2. After removal of 4 bases from V and 1 base from J, the junction contained 11 bases not matched to a gene. This CDR3 contains 17 residues. Germline lookup yields CDR1 MDHEN and CDR2 SYDVKM. CDR3 sequence: CASSSLTSGSRSYEQYF. CDR3 DNA sequence: TGTGCCAGCAGTTCCTTAACTAGCGGGTCACGGTCCTACGAGCAGTACTTC.

The CDR3 is CASSFQGSFTDTQYF. CDR3 DNA: TGTGCCAGCAGCTTTCAGGGCTCCTTCACAGATACGCAGTATTTT. The gene calls are TRBV7-3 and TRBJ2-3; D possibly corresponds to TRBD1 (5 bases). This CDR3 spans 15 amino acids. The V end was cut by 3 bases, the J end by 2 bases, with 12 bases between. Per the germline V gene, CDR1 is SGHTA and CDR2 is FQGTGA.

The V call is TRBV6-6, the J call TRBJ2-3; the D is unclear. Per germline, CDR1 MNHNY and CDR2 SVGAGI (reference sequence). The CDR3 loop spans 13 amino acids. Trimming removed 7 bases at V and 1 base at J, with 9 bases between. CDR3 in amino acids: CASNPGGTDTQYF. In nucleotides, the CDR3 is TGTGCCAGCAACCCTGGGGGCACAGATACGCAGTATTTT.

The CDR3 DNA reads as TGTGCCAGCAGCCTCCGAAGGGAGACCCAGTACTTC. This encodes CASSLRRETQYF. The chain combines TRBV3-1 (or the pseudogene TRBV3-2) with TRBJ2-5, with D hard to call. V was trimmed by 4 bases and J by 5 bases, leaving 8 bases between them. The CDR3 runs to 12 residues. Germline CDR1 LGHDT, CDR2 YNNKEL (reference sequence).

The chain recombines TRBV5-4 with TRBJ2-7; D remains ambiguous. Trimming pared 4 bases from V and 5 bases from J, leaving 25 bases between. CDR3 length: 17 residues. CDR1 is SGHNT, CDR2 YYREEE, per germline (reference sequence). CDR3 sequence (DNA): TGTGCCAGCAGCCACAGCAATTCAGGCGCTGGCGGTAACGAGCAGTACTTC. This gives the protein CASSHSNSGAGGNEQYF.

The chain combines TRBV10-3 with TRBJ2-1; tentative D call: TRBD2 (6 bases). V lost 0 bases to trimming and J lost 9 bases, with 12 bases between them. The V gene's germline CDR1 is ENHRY and CDR2 SYGVKD. This CDR3 has 14 amino acids. Here the CDR3 reads CAISESQRRGEQFF. CDR3 bases: TGTGCCATCAGTGAGTCGCAACGGAGGGGTGAGCAGTTCTTC.